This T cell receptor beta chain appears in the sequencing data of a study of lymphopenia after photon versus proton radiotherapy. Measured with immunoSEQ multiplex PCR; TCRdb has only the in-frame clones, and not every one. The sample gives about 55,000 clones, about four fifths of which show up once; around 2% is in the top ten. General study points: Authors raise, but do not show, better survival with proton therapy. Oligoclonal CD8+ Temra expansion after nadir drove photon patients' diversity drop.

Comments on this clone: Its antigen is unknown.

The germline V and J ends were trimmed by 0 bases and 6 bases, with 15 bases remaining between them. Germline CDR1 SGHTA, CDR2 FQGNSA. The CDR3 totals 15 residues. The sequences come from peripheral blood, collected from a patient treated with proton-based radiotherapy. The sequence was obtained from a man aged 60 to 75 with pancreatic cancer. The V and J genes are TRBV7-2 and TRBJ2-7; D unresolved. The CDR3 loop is CASSLAPSFSGEQYF. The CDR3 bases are TGTGCCAGCAGCTTAGCGCCGTCGTTTTCGGGCGAGCAGTACTTC.